This entry is about one T cell receptor (beta chain). These data belong to a study of blood T cell repertoires in COVID-19. The overall study: Italy, Spain and the United States were the sources of the convalescent and acute COVID-19 samples. T cells, B-cell-depleted T cells, or PBMCs supplied cDNA or gDNA.

The germline gives CDR1 MGHRA, CDR2 YSYEKL. This CDR3 is built from 16 residues. V lost 0 bases and J lost 2; bases outside the gene matches: 5. Methods used by the authors: Nucleated cell counts were estimated from reference gene primer amplification. Profiled with immunoSEQ multiplex PCR; TCRdb holds only in-frame clones, not every one. That table furnishes V, J and clone size, whereas the DNA furnished D and trimming. This table holds more than 65,000 clones, roughly 82% found once. The chain employs TRBV4-1 and TRBJ2-7; 9 bases are a match to TRBD2. The sequence came from a human donor in a cohort sampled during active COVID-19. Material for sequencing was peripheral blood. CDR3 region: CASSQETGGGAYEQYF. CDR3 nucleotide sequence: TGCGCCAGCAGCCAAGAAACGGGCGGGGGGGCCTACGAGCAGTACTTC.